Given below is one T cell receptor beta chain in context. What it binds is unknown. A second PCR, run for roughly 7 to 12 cycles, used a sample-barcoded 5' primer plus a J-beta primer mix. TCRdb processed the 5' RACE reads anew with MiXCR; each CDR3 protein has one entry. Here the sample spans more than 650,000 distinct CDR3 sequences, 40% to 65% being singletons. Aged roughly 6 to 100, donors were systemically healthy Caucasians from Russia. Each donor's blood draw was roughly 9.8 milliliters of peripheral blood. CDR3 size: 15 residues. CDR1 is SGHTA and CDR2 is FQGNSA in the germline V gene. Trimming stripped 3 bases from V and 10 bases from J, with 18 bases between. The data are from a study of blood T cells in healthy people across ages. Study outcomes and limitations: Fewer expanded clones and more diversity marked long-lived versus aged donors.

V gene TRBV7-2 combines with J gene TRBJ1-4; D is ambiguous. The sequencing input was blood. The source is a man older than 75 in good health. DNA of the CDR3: TGTGCCAGCAGCTTGGACGGGCCTTCCAAGGGAAAACTGTTTTTT. The encoded protein is CASSLDGPSKGKLFF.